These 2 T cell receptor beta chains share one sample of origin, sequenced in a study of response to subunit inactivated influenza vaccine. MiXCR, run by TCRdb on the RT-PCR reads, gives a single entry per CDR3 protein. The sample includes more than 700,000 distinct CDR3 sequences, 21% seen only once; the top ten take more than 8.5%. Here the sequenced sample was PBMCs from blood, taken around 5 days after vaccination. These receptors originate from a man aged 45-60 years who received an inactivated influenza vaccine.

This clonotype was counted at least ten times. The rearrangement uses TRBV5-5 and TRBJ2-2; 10 nucleotides line up with TRBD1. Losses at the gene ends were 4 bases for V and 3 bases for J; bases not matched to a gene: 9. In germline, CDR1 is SGHKS, CDR2 YYEKEE (reference sequence). CDR3 length: 17 amino acids. The chain's CDR3 is CASSALTGGADTGELFF. The CDR3 DNA is TGTGCCAGCAGCGCCCTGACAGGGGGCGCGGACACCGGGGAGCTGTTTTTT.

This clonotype showed up many times. This chain links TRBV12-3 or TRBV12-4 with TRBJ2-1; a possible D gene is TRBD2 (6 bases). V lost 0 bases and J lost 3, with 6 bases in between. The CDR3 has 14 residues. The chain's CDR3 is CASSLAGGYNEQFF. CDR3 nucleotides: TGTGCCAGCAGTTTAGCGGGAGGCTACAATGAGCAGTTCTTC.